This is a list of T cell receptor beta chains from one sample in a study of immune characterization of retroperitoneal liposarcoma. TCRdb called the PCR reads again in MiXCR, with one record for every CDR3 protein. The table records about 3,800 distinct CDR3 sequences, roughly 29% of them present only once. The material sequenced was blood. Every receptor here comes from a female donor with retroperitoneal liposarcoma. Each CDR3 is given with its conserved first and last residue. The D gene is left open where the match is weak. A row's size may be missing; if present it is once, few, many or a size class.

few,TRBV5-6,TRBJ2-1,TRBD1,TGTGCCAGCAGCTTAGGGACAGGGGACAATGAGCAGTTCTTC,CASSLGTGDNEQFF
medium-sized,TRBV6-6,TRBJ2-3,.,TGTGCCAGCACTGGGCGGGGAACAGATACGCAGTATTTT,CASTGRGTDTQYF
.,TRBV11-1,TRBJ1-1,.,TGTGCCAGCAGCCCGCGGGACATTTACACTGAAGCTTTCTTT,CASSPRDIYTEAFF
.,TRBV7-3,TRBJ2-2,.,TGTGCCAGCAGCTTACGAGGGACCGGGGAGCTGTTTTTT,CASSLRGTGELFF
.,TRBV6-1,TRBJ2-1,TRBD1,TGTGCCAGCAGCCTGGGACAGGGCTTTTCCTACGAGCAGTTCTTC,CASSLGQGFSYEQFF
medium-sized,TRBV10-1,TRBJ1-4,.,TGCGCCAGCCTAAAAAAGGAAACAACTAATGAAAAACTGTTTTTT,CASLKKETTNEKLFF
.,TRBV27,TRBJ2-5,TRBD1,TGTGCCAGCGCGCCGGATGCCGGGACAGTACAAGAGACCCAGTACTTC,CASAPDAGTVQETQYF
few,TRBV6-6,TRBJ2-1,TRBD2,TGTGCCAGCAGTTACTCTAGTAGCGGGTCCCTCTCCTACAATGAGCAGTTCTTC,CASSYSSSGSLSYNEQFF
.,TRBV27,TRBJ2-1,TRBD2,TGTGCCAGCAGTCCTCAAACCTGGACTAGCGGTTACAATGAGCAGTTCTTC,CASSPQTWTSGYNEQFF
few,TRBV6-1,TRBJ2-1,.,TGTGCCAGCAGTTATGAGCCAAGCTCCTACAATGAGCAGTTCTTC,CASSYEPSSYNEQFF
.,TRBV12-3/TRBV12-4,TRBJ2-1,TRBD2,TGTGCCAGCAGAATAGCGGGAGGCTCCTACAATGAGCAGTTCTTC,CASRIAGGSYNEQFF
large,TRBV27,TRBJ2-1,.,TGTGCCAGCAGTTTAAGAGGGGTGGGATACGGGACCTACAATGAGCAGTTCTTC,CASSLRGVGYGTYNEQFF
few,TRBV25-1,TRBJ2-5,TRBD2,TGTGCCAGCAGTGGCGGGAGATCCCCCGGGGAGCCCTACAATGAGCAGTACTTC,CASSGGRSPGEPYNEQYF
medium-sized,TRBV7-2,TRBJ2-1,.,TGTGCCAGCAGCTTTGGGCAGCCGGGGGAGACCCAGTTCTTC,CASSFGQPGETQFF
.,TRBV11-2,TRBJ2-1,.,TGTGCCAGCAGCTTAGGCGGGGTCTACAATGAGCAGTTCTTC,CASSLGGVYNEQFF
medium-sized,TRBV6-1,TRBJ2-3,TRBD1,TGTGCCAGCAGTGGGGGGACAGGGGTGTTGAGAGCAGATACGCAGTATTTT,CASSGGTGVLRADTQYF
.,TRBV10-1,TRBJ2-4,TRBD1,TGCGCCAGGAAAGACAGGGGTATTCAGTACTTC,CARKDRGIQYF
medium-sized,TRBV7-6,TRBJ2-1,.,TGTGCCAGCAGCCCGGGAAATGGGCACAATGAGCAGTTCTTC,CASSPGNGHNEQFF
medium-sized,TRBV6-1,TRBJ2-1,.,TGTGCCAGCAAGTGGGCGAATGAGCAGTTCTTC,CASKWANEQFF
few,TRBV6-4,TRBJ2-1,TRBD2,TGTGCCAGCAGTGACTGGGGGGGAGGTAACAATGAGCAGTTCTTC,CASSDWGGGNNEQFF
.,TRBV10-2,TRBJ2-7,.,TGCGCCAGCAGTTTTCCGTCTATCACCTACGAGCAGTACTTC,CASSFPSITYEQYF
few,TRBV4-1,TRBJ2-5,.,TGCGCCAGCAGCCAAGATCCTGGACGAGAGACCCAGTACTTC,CASSQDPGRETQYF
few,TRBV11-2,TRBJ2-7,.,TGTGCCAGCAGCAAAATGAGAGCCGGGACTTCGAGCTCCTACGAGCAGTACTTC,CASSKMRAGTSSSYEQYF
.,TRBV6-1,TRBJ2-4,.,TGTGCCAGCAGTGAAGCAGTTCAGGGAGGCATTCAGTACTTC,CASSEAVQGGIQYF
medium-sized,TRBV6-5,TRBJ1-1,.,TGTGCCAGCAGTTACTCTAGGGGTGGGAACACTGAAGCTTTCTTT,CASSYSRGGNTEAFF
.,TRBV6-5,TRBJ2-5,.,TGTGCCAGCAGTTACGAGGGGTTGGGGATGGAGACCCAGTACTTC,CASSYEGLGMETQYF
.,TRBV12-3/TRBV12-4,TRBJ2-1,.,TGTGCCAGCAGTTTAGCCAATCCAGGCGAGCAGTTCTTC,CASSLANPGEQFF
once,TRBV6-2/TRBV6-3,TRBJ2-2,.,TGTGCCAGCAGGGACTACGCACGGACCGGGGAGCTGTTTTTT,CASRDYARTGELFF
.,TRBV11-3,TRBJ2-7,.,TGTGCCAGCAGCTCCCAGGGACGGCCGGGCGAGCAGTACTTC,CASSSQGRPGEQYF
few,TRBV6-1,TRBJ2-1,.,TGTGCCAGCTGGTCTAGCCTCCTTGGAGGATCCTACAATGAGCAGTTCTTC,CASWSSLLGGSYNEQFF
medium-sized,TRBV6-1,TRBJ2-3,TRBD1,TGTGCCAGCAGAGGGACAGGGGGCTTGGATACGCAGTATTTT,CASRGTGGLDTQYF
.,TRBV7-2,TRBJ2-3,.,TGTGCCAGCAGCTTAGGGGGGTACACAGATACGCAGTATTTT,CASSLGGYTDTQYF
medium-sized,TRBV27,TRBJ2-3,TRBD1,TGTGCCAGCAACCCAAATAGTTTAGGGGGGACAGGACTCACAGATACGCAGTATTTT,CASNPNSLGGTGLTDTQYF
.,TRBV6-8,TRBJ2-1,.,TGTGCCAGCAGCCCCGAGGGTACAGCCTTCAATGAGCAGTTCTTC,CASSPEGTAFNEQFF
once,TRBV7-7,TRBJ2-1,.,TGTGCTAGCAGCCGTATCGAGGGGGGAGAGACCCAGTTCTTC,CASSRIEGGETQFF
.,TRBV5-1,TRBJ2-1,TRBD1,TGCGCCAGCAGCTTCCGGGACAGGGGGCAGAATGAGCAGTTCTTC,CASSFRDRGQNEQFF
.,TRBV5-4,TRBJ2-3,TRBD2,TGTGCCAGCAGCTTGCCGGCTAGCGGGAGGGGGGCAGATACGCAGTATTTT,CASSLPASGRGADTQYF
few,TRBV24-1,TRBJ2-7,.,TGTGCCACCAGTGCCGGGACCACTAACAATGAGCAGTACTTC,CATSAGTTNNEQYF
medium-sized,TRBV6-4,TRBJ2-3,.,TGTGCCAGCAGTGAGAAAGATACAGATACGCAGTATTTT,CASSEKDTDTQYF
medium-sized,TRBV6-1,TRBJ2-5,.,TGTGCCAGCAGTCGGGACCCTGACCAAGAGACCCAGTTATTC,CASSRDPDQETQLF
.,TRBV6-1,TRBJ2-7,TRBD2,TGTGCCAGCAAGAAGGGACTAGCGGAGAACTACGAGCAGTACTTC,CASKKGLAENYEQYF
medium-sized,TRBV12-3/TRBV12-4,TRBJ2-1,TRBD1,TGTGCCAGCACCCTTTACGGGACAGGGGGTCTCAATGAGCAGTTCTTC,CASTLYGTGGLNEQFF
.,TRBV27,TRBJ2-5,.,TGTGCCAGCAGTTTATCTAGAGGGTACGGGCAAGAGACCCAGTACTTC,CASSLSRGYGQETQYF
.,TRBV6-1,TRBJ2-5,.,TGTGCCAGCGGAATCACAGGGTTAGAGACCCAGTACTTC,CASGITGLETQYF
.,TRBV27,TRBJ1-2,TRBD1,TGTGCCAGCAGTCCCACCGGGACAGGAATATATGTCTACACCTTC,CASSPTGTGIYVYTF
few,TRBV11-1,TRBJ2-3,TRBD2,TGTGCCAGCAGCTTAGTAGCGGGCAGTACGCAGTATTTT,CASSLVAGSTQYF